A selection of T cell receptor beta chains follows, all from one sample in a study of shared clonotypes between healthy human individuals. Repertoires were generated with immunoSEQ multiplex PCR, while TCRdb's copy carries only in-frame clones and drops some. Found here are about 1 million clones, around 76% of them singletons; the top ten hold less than 1.5%. Sequenced input: memory CD4+ T cells sorted from blood. All receptors come from a man aged 18 to 35 in good health. The CDR3 runs from the conserved cysteine through the conserved F or W. The D gene is left open where the match is weak. Rows give clone size only sometimes, using once, few, many, or a class for an expanded clone.

>TRBV29-1|TRBJ1-1|NA|many
CSVGQINTEAFF
TGCAGCGTTGGACAGATAAACACTGAAGCTTTCTTT
>TRBV5-4|TRBJ2-3|NA|NA
CASSLYRLGSTDTQYF
TGTGCCAGCAGCTTGTACCGACTGGGCAGCACAGATACGCAGTATTTT
>TRBV12-5|TRBJ2-7|TRBD2|once
CASGLAPFHASGGYEQYF
TGTGCTAGTGGTTTGGCTCCTTTCCACGCCTCGGGGGGTTACGAGCAGTACTTC
>TRBV25-1|TRBJ2-5|TRBD2|NA
CASSALVAGRQETQYF
TGTGCCAGCAGTGCCCTGGTAGCGGGGCGCCAAGAGACCCAGTACTTC
>TRBV18|TRBJ2-3|NA|NA
CASSPETNTDTQYF
TGTGCCAGCTCACCAGAGACTAACACAGATACGCAGTATTTT
>TRBV5-4|TRBJ2-3|NA|NA
CASSPHDGSGKDTQYF
TGTGCCAGCAGCCCCCACGACGGGAGTGGCAAAGATACGCAGTATTTT
>TRBV4-1|TRBJ2-7|NA|few
CASSQDGIGMYEQYF
TGCGCCAGCAGCCAAGATGGGATTGGGATGTACGAGCAGTACTTC
>TRBV21-1|TRBJ2-7|NA|NA
CASSISAGANSYEQYF
TGTGCCAGCAGCATCTCCGCCGGGGCCAACTCCTACGAGCAGTACTTC
>TRBV27|TRBJ2-1|TRBD2|NA
CASTPSGGRSYNEQFF
TGTGCCAGCACACCGTCGGGAGGGCGGTCCTACAATGAGCAGTTCTTC
>TRBV2|TRBJ1-5|NA|NA
CASSGTAYSNQPQHF
TGTGCCAGCAGTGGGACGGCTTATAGCAATCAGCCCCAGCATTTT
>TRBV5-6|TRBJ2-7|NA|NA
CASSLSANLYEQYF
TGTGCCAGCAGCTTGTCGGCAAATCTCTACGAGCAGTACTTC
>TRBV7-2|TRBJ2-7|NA|NA
CASSRRAKYEQYF
TGTGCCAGCAGCAGAAGGGCCAAGTACGAGCAGTACTTC
>TRBV5-4|TRBJ2-3|NA|NA
CASSLTGTDTQYF
TGTGCCAGCAGCTTGACGGGAACAGATACGCAGTATTTT
>TRBV5-4|TRBJ2-7|NA|once
CASSSTGSLSYEQYF
TGTGCCAGCAGCTCCACAGGGTCCCTCTCCTACGAGCAGTACTTC
>TRBV30|TRBJ2-5|NA|NA
CAWSDRGTGETQYF
TGTGCCTGGAGTGACCGTGGTACGGGGGAGACCCAGTACTTC
>TRBV7-3|TRBJ2-4|NA|NA
CASSLGGSHKNIQYF
TGTGCCAGCAGCTTAGGCGGCAGCCACAAAAACATTCAGTACTTC
>TRBV5-1|TRBJ2-2|NA|NA
CASSFSVAGTGELFF
TGCGCCAGCAGCTTTAGCGTGGCGGGCACCGGGGAGCTGTTTTTT
>TRBV15|TRBJ2-2|TRBD1|few
CATSTGQGISGELFF
TGTGCCACCTCTACGGGACAGGGAATTTCCGGGGAGCTGTTTTTT
>TRBV18|TRBJ2-7|TRBD1|NA
CASSTGQSYEQYF
TGTGCCAGCTCAACGGGACAGTCCTACGAGCAGTACTTC
>TRBV5-1|TRBJ2-3|NA|NA
CASSLAVGGTDTQYF
TGCGCCAGCAGCTTGGCCGTCGGGGGCACAGATACGCAGTATTTT
>TRBV20-1|TRBJ2-7|NA|NA
CSASLYYEQYF
TGCAGTGCTTCTCTCTACTACGAGCAGTACTTC
>TRBV18|TRBJ2-5|NA|NA
CASLSGLQETQYF
TGTGCCAGTTTAAGCGGCCTACAAGAGACCCAGTACTTC
>TRBV5-1|TRBJ2-7|NA|NA
CASSFQGYPYEQYF
TGCGCCAGCAGCTTCCAGGGTTACCCCTACGAGCAGTACTTC
>TRBV4-3|TRBJ1-2|NA|NA
CASSRGREDYGYTF
TGCGCCAGCAGCCGAGGCAGGGAAGACTATGGCTACACCTTC
>TRBV29-1|TRBJ2-6|NA|NA
CSVELQDSGANVLTF
TGCAGCGTTGAATTGCAGGACTCTGGGGCCAACGTCCTGACTTTC
>TRBV6-1|TRBJ1-4|TRBD1|NA
CASSRDRGEKLFF
TGTGCCAGCAGTAGGGACAGGGGCGAAAAACTGTTTTTT